This passage covers 15 T cell receptor beta chains from one sample sequenced in a study of blood T cell repertoires in COVID-19 (dated by TCRdb to the early 2020s). The method behind the library was the immunoSEQ multiplex PCR assay. TCRdb took over this immuneACCESS table, retaining in-frame rearrangements with V and J assigned. Such tables are incomplete; in checked studies, under half of the missing clones stem from an unresolved V gene, and the remainder is unexplained. The table for this sample lists some 94,000 clones; 65% to 85% of them were counted only once. Roughly 2% of the sample is held by the ten biggest clonotypes. The sequencing input was peripheral blood. Receptors were obtained from a man aged 70 or older with active or convalescent COVID-19.

This clone was seen just once. V is TRBV7-8 and J is TRBJ1-2, with D perhaps matching TRBD1 (5 bases). This CDR3 is built from 14 residues. Germline V gene lookup returns CDR1 SGHVS and CDR2 FQNEAQ. V was clipped by 5 bases and J by 8 bases, with 18 bases between them. The CDR3 DNA follows: TGTGCCAGCAGCGTTCAAGGGGTCGGTCTGGGCTACACCTTC. Protein sequence: CASSVQGVGLGYTF.

The chain joins TRBV28 to TRBJ1-5; 8 positions match TRBD1. Germline CDR1 and CDR2: MDHEN and SYDVKM. The CDR3 consists of 16 residues. J was trimmed by 2 bases and V by 8 bases; bases with no gene match: 11. CDR3 nucleotides: TGTGCCAGCGCAATCCAGGGGGCGAAGGGCAATCAGCCCCAGCATTTT. Encoded protein: CASAIQGAKGNQPQHF.

This chain connects TRBV9 to TRBJ2-3; TRBD2 matches at 10 bases. The CDR3 has 15 amino acids. The germline CDR1 and CDR2 sequences are SGDLS and YYNGEE. V was clipped by 2 bases and J by 2 bases; unmatched bases: 2. Written as DNA, the CDR3 is TGTGCCAGCAGCGTTGGACTAGCGGCCACAGATACGCAGTATTTT. It yields the protein CASSVGLAATDTQYF.

V and J are TRBV29-1 and TRBJ1-2; D not resolved. V was pared by 0 bases and J by 11 bases, with 25 bases between. The CDR3 is 16 residues long. Germline values: CDR1 SQVTM, CDR2 ANQGSEA. The CDR3 DNA sequence: TGCAGCGTTGAAGATCTTGTCAGGAGAGGAGCGGCAGGTTACACCTTC. The encoded protein is CSVEDLVRRGAAGYTF.

The chain employs TRBV11-2 and TRBJ2-7; the match to TRBD1 covers 8 bases. V lost 1 base to trimming and J lost 5 bases; unmatched junction nucleotides: 7. The V gene's germline CDR1 is SGHAT and CDR2 FQNNGV. The CDR3 totals 15 residues. This CDR3 reads CASSLVGRGQDEQYF. Here the CDR3 DNA reads TGTGCCAGCAGCTTAGTAGGCAGGGGGCAAGACGAGCAGTACTTC.

Only one count was recorded for this clone. The rearrangement links TRBV21-1 to TRBJ1-4. TRBV21-1 is termed a pseudogene. CDR3 size: 15 residues. DNA for the CDR3: TGTGCCAGCAGCATCCGAGGGGGGGGCCATAAAAAACTGTTTTTT. Its protein is CASSIRGGGHKKLFF.

The V call is TRBV5-5, the J call TRBJ1-6; TRBD1 matches 11 bases. CDR1 SGHKS and CDR2 YYEKEE come from the germline V gene (reference sequence). V trimming: 4 bases; J trimming: 12 bases; junction bases outside the gene matches: 3. The CDR3 extends over 13 amino acids. The CDR3: CASSRDRGLPLHF. The CDR3 DNA reads as TGTGCCAGCAGCCGGGACAGGGGGTTACCCCTCCACTTT.

The rearrangement links TRBV7-8 to TRBJ2-7; 9 bases align to TRBD1. V lost 4 bases to trimming and J lost 5 bases; unmatched junction nucleotides: 12. This CDR3 is built from 16 residues. The germline V gene encodes CDR1 SGHVS and CDR2 FQNEAQ. This chain's CDR3 is CASSSGSGTGINEQYF. The DNA of the CDR3 is TGTGCCAGCAGCTCCGGCTCCGGGACAGGGATTAACGAGCAGTACTTC.

The rearrangement uses TRBV30 and TRBJ1-1, with 8 bases aligning to TRBD1. V gave up 3 bases and J gave up 4 bases; unmatched junction bases: 13. This CDR3 is built from 16 residues. Germline V gene sequence: CDR1 GTSNPN, CDR2 SVGIG (reference sequence). The CDR3 sequence: CAWRFQGAGGRTEAFF. The DNA for the CDR3 is TGTGCCTGGAGATTTCAGGGGGCAGGGGGACGCACTGAAGCTTTCTTT. Based on the CDR3 plus reference TRBV30 and TRBJ1-1, the full variable domain is SQTIHQWPATLVQPVGSPLSLECTVEGTSNPNLYWYRQAAGRGLQLLFYSVGIGQISSEVPQNLSASRPQDRQFILSSKKLLLSDSGFYLCAWRFQGAGGRTEAFFGQGTRLTVV.

J is TRBJ1-6 and V is TRBV6-5; TRBD1 aligns across 7 bases. The CDR3 extends over 14 amino acids. The ends lost 8 bases at V and 5 bases at J; junction bases unmatched: 6. Germline V CDR1 and CDR2: MNHEY, SVGAGI. CDR3 amino acids: CASQGTVNNSPLHF. The CDR3 DNA follows: TGTGCCAGCCAAGGGACAGTAAATAATTCACCCCTCCACTTT.

The chain joins TRBV7-9 to TRBJ2-7; 10 nucleotides align to TRBD1. Germline loops: CDR1 SEHNR, CDR2 FQNEAQ (reference sequence). V dropped 5 bases and J dropped 0; count of bases not matched to a gene: 1. This CDR3 is built from 14 residues. This chain's CDR3 is CASSRTGGSYEQYF. CDR3 nucleotide sequence: TGTGCCAGCAGCCGGACAGGGGGCTCCTACGAGCAGTACTTC.

The chain joins TRBV12-5 to TRBJ1-4; D is uncertain. Deletions cut 3 bases from V and 5 bases from J, with 13 bases between. The CDR3 totals 15 residues. Per germline, CDR1 LGHNT and CDR2 FRNRAP. For the CDR3, the DNA is TGTGCTAGTGGTTTATTCCCCAGCGTAAATGAAAAACTGTTTTTT. This gives the protein CASGLFPSVNEKLFF.

In the case of this clone: This CDR3 is also generated by other DNA sequences in the sample. The chain combines TRBV18 with TRBJ1-1, with 10 bases fitting TRBD1. Germline V gene sequence: CDR1 KGHSH, CDR2 LQKENI. V gave up 3 bases and J gave up 4 bases; unmatched junction bases: 2. This CDR3 has 14 amino acids. In DNA, the CDR3 is TGTGCCAGCTCACCCGGACAGGGGGTCACTGAAGCTTTCTTT. Protein sequence: CASSPGQGVTEAFF.

The chain carries TRBV6-6 and TRBJ2-7, with 7 bases lining up with TRBD2. With 4 bases clipped from V and 4 bases from J, the junction kept 7 bases outside the gene matches. There are 14 residues in the CDR3. Germline lookup yields CDR1 MNHNY and CDR2 SVGAGI (reference sequence). CDR3 sequence: CASSSLASGYEQYF. The CDR3 coding sequence is TGTGCCAGCAGTTCCCTTGCTAGCGGTTACGAGCAGTACTTC.

The chain employs TRBV3-1 (or the pseudogene TRBV3-2) and TRBJ2-7, with D perhaps matching TRBD1 (5 bases). V was trimmed by 4 bases and J by 2 bases, leaving 15 bases between them. CDR3 size: 15 residues. Looked up from germline, CDR1 is LGHDT and CDR2 is YNNKEL (reference sequence). CDR3 residues: CASSRQLSGTYEQYF. CDR3 nucleotides: TGTGCCAGCAGCCGGCAACTTTCAGGGACCTACGAGCAGTACTTC.